The 5 T cell receptor beta chains below all came from one sample that was sequenced in a study of blood T cell repertoires in COVID-19. TCRdb's table, derived via immunoSEQ multiplex PCR, lists solely in-frame clones and lacks some. The data contain more than 110,000 clones, roughly 80% of them singletons. Sequencing was performed on peripheral blood. These receptors originate from a human donor in a cohort sampled during active COVID-19.

This rearrangement joins TRBV27 to TRBJ2-7; D remains ambiguous. The CDR3 has 13 residues. Germline V gives CDR1 MNHEY, CDR2 SMNVEV (reference sequence). The V and J ends lost 6 bases and 3 bases respectively, with 12 bases between them. CDR3 in DNA: TGTGCCAGCAGAATCGGGTCAGACTACGAGCAGTACTTC. It translates to CASRIGSDYEQYF.

This chain links TRBV6-6 with TRBJ2-1; 8 nucleotides match TRBD1. After removal of 3 bases from V and 5 bases from J, the junction contained 6 bases not matched to a gene. Germline V gene sequence: CDR1 MNHNY, CDR2 SVGAGI (reference sequence). The CDR3 extends over 15 amino acids. In DNA, the CDR3 is TGTGCCAGCAGTTATGGGACAGGTTCTCACAATGAGCAGTTCTTC. Amino acids: CASSYGTGSHNEQFF.

The CDR3 DNA reads TGTGCCAGCAGTCCCCGACTAGCGGGAATTAATACGCAGTATTTT. Amino acids: CASSPRLAGINTQYF. This rearrangement joins TRBV6-5 to TRBJ2-3; 11 positions match TRBD2. Germline loops: CDR1 MNHEY, CDR2 SVGAGI. The CDR3 totals 15 residues. Losses at the gene ends were 5 bases for V and 7 bases for J; bases not matched to a gene: 8.

The V call is TRBV2, the J call TRBJ2-3, with 8 nucleotides matching TRBD2. This CDR3 contains 16 residues. Germline loops: CDR1 SNHLY, CDR2 FYNNEI. J gave up 4 bases and V 4 bases, and 10 bases lay outside the gene matches. The CDR3 here is CASSVLRAGGPDTQYF. CDR3 nucleotides: TGTGCCAGCAGTGTCCTTCGGGCGGGGGGCCCAGATACGCAGTATTTT.

This rearrangement joins TRBV2 to TRBJ1-1; D not resolved. The V gene lost 0 bases and the J gene lost 0 bases, with 8 bases spanning the gap. The germline V gene has CDR1 SNHLY and CDR2 FYNNEI. CDR3 length: 15 amino acids. The CDR3 here is CASSEAERMNTEAFF. The CDR3 bases are TGTGCCAGCAGTGAAGCGGAGCGAATGAACACTGAAGCTTTCTTT.